The 5 T cell receptor beta chains below come from one sample, sequenced in a study of blood T cell repertoires in COVID-19. The table came from immunoSEQ multiplex PCR; TCRdb's copy has only in-frame clones and leaves some out. The table has a few hundred thousand clones, 90% seen once. Sequencing was performed on PBMCs or T cells enriched from blood (not recorded which). Receptor source: a woman under 30 with acute COVID-19.

V usage is TRBV28 and J usage is TRBJ2-2; 8 bases align to TRBD1. The CDR3 is 18 residues long. Germline lookup yields CDR1 MDHEN and CDR2 SYDVKM. The V gene end was trimmed by 2 bases and the J gene end by 3 bases; junction bases not matched to a gene: 11. The CDR3 DNA reads TGTGCCAGCAGTTTAATTTTAGTAGGACAGGGTGACACCGGGGAGCTGTTTTTT. This encodes CASSLILVGQGDTGELFF.

The CDR3 loop reads CASSSGTRGTGELFF. DNA of the CDR3: TGTGCCAGCAGTAGCGGGACCCGCGGGACCGGGGAGCTGTTTTTT. This chain uses TRBV27 with TRBJ2-2; TRBD2 agrees at 7 bases. Germline V gene lookup returns CDR1 MNHEY and CDR2 SMNVEV (reference sequence). J gave up 5 bases and V 5 bases, and 8 bases lay outside the gene matches. The CDR3 is 15 residues long.

This clone came up a few times. The chain is built from TRBV10-3 and TRBJ1-5, with 7 bases identical to TRBD1. Trimming removed 2 bases from V and 2 bases from J; junction bases left unmatched: 12. CDR3 size: 18 residues. From germline, CDR1 is ENHRY and CDR2 SYGVKD. CDR3 DNA: TGTGCCATCAGTGAGACGGGACAGACTCCGGGCGGCAATCAGCCCCAGCATTTT. Translated, it gives CAISETGQTPGGNQPQHF.

The gene calls are TRBV5-1 and TRBJ2-1, with D maybe TRBD1 (6 bases). Germline V lookup: CDR1 SGHRS, CDR2 YFSETQ. Trimming pared 4 bases from V and 3 bases from J, leaving 11 bases between. This CDR3 is built from 14 residues. The CDR3 region is CASSPRTDYNEQFF. The CDR3 DNA follows: TGCGCCAGCAGCCCTAGGACAGACTACAATGAGCAGTTCTTC.

About this clone: A read error may produce the germline difference seen at one junction end. This chain connects TRBV7-7 to TRBJ2-5, with D unresolved. Germline assignment: CDR1 SSHAT and CDR2 FNYEAQ (reference sequence). The CDR3 consists of 13 residues. The CDR3 DNA is TGTGCTAGCAGCTCGATGAGTCAAGAGACCCAGTACTTC. It translates to CASSSMSQETQYF.